The 32 T cell receptor beta chains presented below share a single source sample, sequenced in a study of control samples from healthy donors and cancer patients. Some clones are missing from TCRdb's copy, which holds only in-frame ones; the method was immunoSEQ multiplex PCR. The data contain about 160,000 clones, roughly nine tenths of them seen just once; the ten biggest clones take up 0.68%. Sequenced material: blood. The receptors derive from a woman in her twenties or thirties in good health.

V is TRBV19 and J is TRBJ1-5; the D gene is possibly TRBD1 (5 bases). V was cut by 3 bases and J by 4 bases, with 13 bases left in between. The CDR3 runs 15 residues. Germline V CDR1 and CDR2: LNHDA, SQIVND (reference sequence). The CDR3 is CASSIDQRGNQPQHF. The CDR3 DNA sequence: TGTGCCAGTAGTATTGATCAGAGGGGTAATCAGCCCCAGCATTTT.

The chain carries TRBV5-1 and TRBJ2-1; 10 nucleotides align to TRBD1. Germline loops: CDR1 SGHRS, CDR2 YFSETQ. This CDR3 is built from 16 residues. J lost 8 bases, V lost 0 bases, and 8 bases had no gene match. CDR3 amino acids: CASSLARTGGSDEQFF. The DNA of the CDR3 is TGCGCCAGCAGCTTGGCCAGGACAGGGGGAAGCGATGAGCAGTTCTTC.

The chain recombines TRBV4-1 with TRBJ1-3; a possible D gene is TRBD1 (5 bases). Germline CDR1 is MGHRA and CDR2 is YSYEKL. V was shortened by 0 bases and J by 4 bases, with 7 bases between the two germline ends. The CDR3 contains 14 residues. CDR3 protein: CASSQDRGGNTIYF. In DNA, the CDR3 is TGCGCCAGCAGCCAAGATAGGGGCGGAAACACCATATATTTT.

This clone came up a few times. V gene TRBV3-1 (or the pseudogene TRBV3-2) combines with J gene TRBJ2-7, with 9 positions matching TRBD1. CDR1 is LGHDT, CDR2 YNNKEL, per germline (reference sequence). V shed 0 bases and J 3 bases; nucleotides not matched to a gene: 6. The CDR3 consists of 16 residues. CDR3 nucleotides: TGTGCCAGCAGCCAAGATGGGACAGGGTACCACTACGAGCAGTACTTC. It translates to CASSQDGTGYHYEQYF.

This chain links TRBV6-5 with TRBJ2-7; D tentatively fits TRBD1 or TRBD2 (5 bases each). Deletions cut 8 bases from V and 0 bases from J, with 8 bases between. This CDR3 spans 12 amino acids. Germline CDR1 is MNHEY and CDR2 is SVGAGI. CDR3 nucleotides: TGTGCCAGCGAGGGGCTCTCCTACGAGCAGTACTTC. Residues: CASEGLSYEQYF.

This clone showed up just once. J is TRBJ2-7 and V is TRBV5-6; no clear D gene. Trimming stripped 3 bases from V and 4 bases from J, with 11 bases between. The germline V gene has CDR1 SGHDT and CDR2 YYEEEE. The length of the CDR3 is 13 residues. CDR3 sequence reads: CASSSTSAYEQYF. Here the CDR3 DNA reads TGTGCCAGCAGCTCGACATCTGCGTACGAGCAGTACTTC.

CDR3 sequence reads: CASSVVKDEGSNQPQHF. The CDR3 DNA follows: TGTGCCAGCAGCGTAGTCAAGGACGAGGGGAGCAATCAGCCCCAGCATTTT. This rearrangement joins TRBV9 to TRBJ1-5; possibly TRBD1 for D (5 bases). Per the germline V gene, CDR1 is SGDLS and CDR2 is YYNGEE. Trimming left V 0 bases short and J 1 base short, with 14 bases between. There are 17 residues in the CDR3.

CDR3 nucleotides: TGTGCCACTCAAGAGGGTTGGGAATCACCCCTCCACTTT. This translates into CATQEGWESPLHF. This chain joins TRBV2 and TRBJ1-6; no firm D call. Looked up from germline, CDR1 is SNHLY and CDR2 is FYNNEI. The CDR3 is made up of 13 amino acids. The germline V and J ends were trimmed by 10 bases and 10 bases, with 17 bases remaining between them.

This chain links TRBV28 with TRBJ1-3, with D possibly being TRBD1 (5 bases). This CDR3 spans 15 amino acids. Germline CDR1 and CDR2: MDHEN and SYDVKM. V was shortened by 6 bases and J by 1 base, with 13 bases between the two germline ends. CDR3 loop: CASSSGTSSGNTIYF. Written as DNA, the CDR3 is TGTGCCAGCAGCTCCGGGACCTCATCTGGAAACACCATATATTTT.

V gene TRBV30 combines with J gene TRBJ2-5; possibly TRBD1 for D (6 bases). V was shortened by 2 bases and J by 5 bases, with 15 bases between the two germline ends. CDR3 length: 14 amino acids. Germline lookup yields CDR1 GTSNPN and CDR2 SVGIG (reference sequence). CDR3 nucleotides: TGTGCCTGGAGTCCCGCAGGGGTGGAGGAGACCCAGTACTTC. Its translation is CAWSPAGVEETQYF.

The chain joins TRBV28 to TRBJ1-1; D is possibly TRBD1 (6 bases). Per the germline V gene, CDR1 is MDHEN and CDR2 is SYDVKM. The V and J ends lost 5 bases and 4 bases respectively, with 17 bases between them. This CDR3 comprises 15 residues. The CDR3 loop reads CASSITGKRGTEAFF. The CDR3 DNA sequence: TGTGCCAGCAGTATCACAGGGAAACGGGGCACTGAAGCTTTCTTT.

This clone appeared a single time. The chain has TRBV6-6 and TRBJ1-5; 8 nucleotides line up with TRBD1. V trimming: 7 bases; J trimming: 6 bases; junction bases outside the gene matches: 5. The CDR3 length is 13 residues. Germline CDR1 MNHNY, CDR2 SVGAGI (reference sequence). The CDR3 DNA reads TGTGCCAGCACCCTGGACAGGGCTCAGCCCCAGCATTTT. The encoded protein is CASTLDRAQPQHF.

The gene calls are TRBV4-2 and TRBJ1-3; no firm D call. Germline V CDR1 and CDR2: LGHNA, YNFKEQ. V was clipped by 1 base and J by 4 bases, with 8 bases between them. The CDR3 length is 14 residues. Here the CDR3 reads CASSQATRGNTIYF. In nucleotides, the CDR3 is TGTGCCAGCAGCCAAGCCACAAGGGGAAACACCATATATTTT.

This chain joins TRBV11-2 and TRBJ2-5; no clear D. From germline, CDR1 is SGHAT and CDR2 FQNNGV. V lost 0 bases and J lost 5, with 10 bases in between. The CDR3 runs 14 residues. The CDR3 DNA reads TGTGCCAGCAGCTTAGACGTCCAGTCCGAGACCCAGTACTTC. Translation gives CASSLDVQSETQYF. The full variable domain, rest sourced from reference TRBV11-2 and TRBJ2-5, is EAGVAQSPRYKIIEKRQSVAFWCNPISGHATLYWYQQILGQGPKLLIQFQNNGVVDDSQLPKDRFSAERLKGVDSTLKIQPAKLEDSAVYLCASSLDVQSETQYFGPGTRLLVL.

This chain connects TRBV4-1 to TRBJ2-3; D not resolved. Germline CDR1 is MGHRA and CDR2 is YSYEKL. This CDR3 spans 14 amino acids. With 4 bases removed from V and 1 base from J, the gap between germline ends came to 9 bases. CDR3 sequence: CASSLGWGTDTQYF. As DNA, the CDR3 is TGCGCCAGCAGCCTCGGCTGGGGCACAGATACGCAGTATTTT.

V gene TRBV29-1 combines with J gene TRBJ2-3; D gene uncertain. Germline V gene sequence: CDR1 SQVTM, CDR2 ANQGSEA. CDR3 size: 13 residues. Trimming pared 4 bases from V and 7 bases from J, leaving 15 bases between. The CDR3 nucleotides read TGCAGCGTTGGGGTCGGTGGACCTAATACGCAGTATTTT. Protein sequence: CSVGVGGPNTQYF.

Details on this clone: The sample has other DNA sequences that encode this CDR3 too. V and J are TRBV7-3 and TRBJ1-1; D gene unclear. V was cut by 4 bases and J by 1 base, with 10 bases left in between. The CDR3 is made up of 14 amino acids. The germline V gene encodes CDR1 SGHTA and CDR2 FQGTGA. The CDR3 nucleotides are TGTGCCAGCAGCTCCGGACCGTCGAACACTGAAGCTTTCTTT. Translated, it gives CASSSGPSNTEAFF.

The rearrangement uses TRBV5-6 and TRBJ1-5, with 7 bases matching TRBD1. The V gene's germline CDR1 is SGHDT and CDR2 YYEEEE. The CDR3 is 15 residues long. V was pared by 0 bases and J by 2 bases, with 2 bases of the junction left unmatched. The CDR3 protein is CASSLAGGGNQPQHF. CDR3 coding DNA: TGTGCCAGCAGCTTGGCAGGGGGGGGCAATCAGCCCCAGCATTTT.

This chain joins TRBV5-3 and TRBJ2-3; no firm D call. TRBV5-3 is classed as an ORF, of uncertain function. Trimming removed 0 bases at V and 3 bases at J, with 14 bases between. The CDR3 covers 16 residues. The CDR3 loop reads CARSLASKWFTDTQYF. CDR3 sequence (DNA): TGTGCCAGAAGCTTGGCCAGTAAATGGTTTACAGATACGCAGTATTTT.

The chain is built from TRBV6-5 and TRBJ2-7; 9 bases line up with TRBD2. The CDR3 covers 15 residues. V was pared by 2 bases and J by 5 bases, with 7 bases of the junction left unmatched. In germline, CDR1 is MNHEY, CDR2 SVGAGI. The CDR3 bases are TGTGCCAGCAGTTACCCAGCGGGAGGAAGGAACGAGCAGTACTTC. Protein sequence: CASSYPAGGRNEQYF.

This clone was seen only once. V and J are TRBV5-4 and TRBJ2-7; tentative D call: TRBD1 (5 bases). The CDR3 has 13 amino acids. The V gene's germline CDR1 is SGHNT and CDR2 YYREEE (reference sequence). The germline V and J ends were trimmed by 0 bases and 2 bases, with 6 bases remaining between them. Here the CDR3 reads CASSLGGPYEQYF. The CDR3 coding sequence is TGTGCCAGCAGCTTGGGGGGCCCCTACGAGCAGTACTTC.

The rearrangement links TRBV28 to TRBJ2-7, with TRBD1 matching 12 bases. Germline-derived CDR1 and CDR2 are MDHEN and SYDVKM. V was pared by 9 bases and J by 4 bases, with 10 bases of the junction left unmatched. The CDR3 is made up of 15 amino acids. The CDR3 coding sequence is TGTGCCAGATACAATGGGACAGGGGGCCCATACGAGCAGTACTTC. Amino acid sequence: CARYNGTGGPYEQYF.

The chain uses TRBV5-1 and TRBJ2-5, with D tentatively TRBD2 (6 bases). The CDR3 has 14 amino acids. Trimming shortened V by 2 bases and J by 4 bases, and 12 bases separated the two germline ends. Germline V CDR1 and CDR2: SGHRS, YFSETQ. This chain's CDR3 is CASSFDGGGETQYF. CDR3 bases: TGCGCCAGCAGCTTTGACGGGGGAGGAGAGACCCAGTACTTC.

This clone was seen just once. The chain joins TRBV24-1 to TRBJ2-2; D is unresolved. V was clipped by 5 bases and J by 6 bases, with 15 bases between them. CDR3 length: 15 amino acids. Germline V lookup: CDR1 KGHDR, CDR2 SFDVKD. The CDR3 region is CATSAPLGNAGELFF. The CDR3 bases are TGTGCCACCAGTGCCCCGCTGGGAAACGCCGGGGAGCTGTTTTTT.

The chain couples TRBV28 to TRBJ2-3; TRBD2 aligns across 9 bases. From germline, CDR1 is MDHEN and CDR2 SYDVKM. V trimming: 5 bases; J trimming: 6 bases; junction bases outside the gene matches: 6. This CDR3 has 14 residues. The DNA for the CDR3 is TGTGCCAGCAGTGGAATAGCGGGAGCTGATACGCAGTATTTT. It codes for CASSGIAGADTQYF.

This clone was recorded once. The chain links TRBV3-1 (or the pseudogene TRBV3-2) to TRBJ2-1; TRBD2 might be the D (6 bases). In germline, CDR1 is LGHDT, CDR2 YNNKEL (reference sequence). Deletions cut 7 bases from V and 6 bases from J, with 19 bases between. The CDR3 contains 15 residues. The CDR3 DNA is TGTGCCAGCACCCCCTACGGCGGGGTAACCAATGAGCAGTTCTTC. As protein: CASTPYGGVTNEQFF.

The V and J genes are TRBV2 and TRBJ2-3, with no clear D. The length of the CDR3 is 13 residues. V dropped 4 bases and J dropped 6 bases, with 11 bases sitting between them. Germline lookup yields CDR1 SNHLY and CDR2 FYNNEI. CDR3 protein: CASSGTIRDTQYF. In DNA, the CDR3 is TGTGCCAGCAGTGGGACGATTAGGGATACGCAGTATTTT.

CDR3 in amino acids: CATSRGSTDTQYF. CDR3 DNA sequence: TGTGCCACCTCGCGCGGGAGCACAGATACGCAGTATTTT. The V and J genes are TRBV10-3 and TRBJ2-3, with D tentatively TRBD2 (5 bases). Germline V gene sequence: CDR1 ENHRY, CDR2 SYGVKD. Between the trimmed V and J ends, which lost 10 bases and 0 bases, there was a span of 11 bases. The CDR3 totals 13 residues.

This sequence joins TRBV29-1 and TRBJ2-5; no clear D. V was trimmed by 6 bases and J by 5 bases, leaving 7 bases between them. The CDR3 has 10 residues. Germline V gives CDR1 SQVTM, CDR2 ANQGSEA. DNA for the CDR3: TGCAGCGTCCGTATCGAGACCCAGTACTTC. Translated: CSVRIETQYF.

This clone was detected only once. V usage is TRBV5-1 and J usage is TRBJ2-5; tentative D call: TRBD2 (6 bases). Germline values: CDR1 SGHRS, CDR2 YFSETQ. The V end was cut by 7 bases, the J end by 1 base, with 14 bases between. The CDR3 sequence is 14 residues long. Written as DNA, the CDR3 is TGCGCCAGCGGCAGTGGGGGACTCCAAGAGACCCAGTACTTC. It specifies CASGSGGLQETQYF.

This chain links TRBV25-1 with TRBJ2-5; 9 positions match TRBD2. CDR1 is MGHDK and CDR2 is SYGVNS in the germline V gene. V was pared by 3 bases and J by 4 bases, with 12 bases of the junction left unmatched. This CDR3 has 17 residues. For the CDR3, the DNA is TGTGCCAGCAGTGAGGCGCCTGTGAGGCGGGGGGGAGAGACCCAGTACTTC. Translating it yields CASSEAPVRRGGETQYF.

This clone showed up just once. The chain recombines TRBV6-5 with TRBJ2-1; D not resolved. The V end lost 6 bases, the J end lost 8 bases, and 14 bases lay between the germline ends. Germline assignment: CDR1 MNHEY and CDR2 SVGAGI. This CDR3 contains 13 residues. CDR3 DNA sequence: TGTGCCAGCAGGAGGCCTTATCGGGATGAGCAGTTCTTC. It yields the protein CASRRPYRDEQFF.